The present T cell receptor (beta chain) was sequenced within a study of Tregs in tolerant kidney transplant recipients. General study points: Some patients' samples used different primers over time, so nucleotide sequences weren't comparable.

As for this clone: Its antigen is as yet unknown.

The germline V gene has CDR1 MNHEY and CDR2 SVGAGI. This CDR3 comprises 14 residues. The J segment lost 7 bases and the V segment lost 5 bases, leaving 7 bases of the junction unmatched. Method: immunoSEQ multiplex PCR; TCRdb's copy keeps in-frame clones and lacks some. The sample records more than 60,000 clones, nearly 98% being singletons. The input for sequencing was CD4+ T cells from blood, taken before the transplant. The chain recombines TRBV6-5 with TRBJ1-5; 8 bases are shared with TRBD1. The clonotype originates from a human donor who received a combined kidney and bone marrow transplant. CDR3 region: CASSHDRGGQPQHF. The CDR3 DNA sequence: TGTGCCAGCAGTCACGACAGGGGAGGACAGCCCCAGCATTTT.